This T cell receptor (beta chain) emerged from a study of T cell clonotyping in hematopoietic cell transplantation. Notes on the study in general: Few recipient clonotypes overlapped donors; over 95% were de novo at given depth.

As regards this clone: Its antigen remains unidentified.

The method was immunoSEQ multiplex PCR; TCRdb's version includes in-frame clones alone and lacks a portion of them. The table records fewer than 80,000 clones, roughly 93% of them present only once. The CDR3 has 14 residues. In germline, CDR1 is SNHLY, CDR2 FYNNEI. V shed 6 bases and J shed 0 bases, with 11 bases lying between them. The receptor was isolated from a man aged 50 to 59 in good health. Some clones in this sample may be carry-over from other donors' samples. The rearrangement joins TRBV2 to TRBJ1-1; possibly TRBD1 for D (6 bases). What was sequenced was peripheral blood mononuclear cells. The CDR3 here is CASRRGGLNTEAFF. CDR3 sequence (DNA): TGTGCCAGCAGGAGGGGGGGATTGAACACTGAAGCTTTCTTT.